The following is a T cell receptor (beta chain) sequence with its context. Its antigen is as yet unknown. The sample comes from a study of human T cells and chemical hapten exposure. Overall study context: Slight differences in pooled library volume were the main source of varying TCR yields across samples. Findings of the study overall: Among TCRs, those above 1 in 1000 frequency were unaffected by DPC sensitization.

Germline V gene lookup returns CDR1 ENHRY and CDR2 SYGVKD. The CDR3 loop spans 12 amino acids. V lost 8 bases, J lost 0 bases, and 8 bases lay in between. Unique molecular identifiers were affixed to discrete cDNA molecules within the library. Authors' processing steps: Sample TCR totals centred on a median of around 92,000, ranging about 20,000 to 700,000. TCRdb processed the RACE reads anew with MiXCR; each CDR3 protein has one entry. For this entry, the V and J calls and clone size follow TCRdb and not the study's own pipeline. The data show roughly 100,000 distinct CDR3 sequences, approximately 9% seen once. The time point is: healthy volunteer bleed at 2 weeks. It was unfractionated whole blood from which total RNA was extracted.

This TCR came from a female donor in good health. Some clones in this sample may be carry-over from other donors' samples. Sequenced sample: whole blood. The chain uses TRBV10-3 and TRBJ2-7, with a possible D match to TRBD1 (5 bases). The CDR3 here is CAIGDSSYEQYF. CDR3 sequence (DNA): TGTGCCATCGGAGACAGCTCCTACGAGCAGTACTTC.